This is a list of T cell receptor beta chains from one sample in a study of T cell changes during pregnancy in multiple sclerosis. Only in-frame clones appear in the TCRdb table, and some are missing; sequencing was by immunoSEQ multiplex PCR. This sample yields about 85,000 clones, of which more than 85% are seen a single time; 2.5% to 3% belongs to the top ten. The sequencing used peripheral blood, collected in the first trimester of pregnancy. All receptors derive from a female donor with multiple sclerosis, enrolled in a pregnancy study. CDR3s include the opening cysteine and the closing phenylalanine or tryptophan. Each record gives: V gene, J gene, CDR3 protein.

TRBV18	TRBJ1-6	CASSVSESRSPLHF
TRBV5-4	TRBJ2-3	CASSHPSADTQYF
TRBV5-1	TRBJ2-7	CASGKAGGPRLYEQYF
TRBV6-1	TRBJ1-2	CASSEKQNYGYTF
TRBV28	TRBJ2-1	CASTRRGSGRAGEQFF
TRBV7-8	TRBJ2-1	CASRSPRDRGANNEQFF
TRBV7-6	TRBJ1-1	CASSSFLRLGAFF
TRBV6-5	TRBJ1-4	CASSYGGANEKLFF
TRBV27	TRBJ2-7	CASSVAGGPDYEQYF
TRBV10-3	TRBJ1-1	CAISPRTTGNTEAFF
TRBV7-3	TRBJ2-3	CASSAGTDTQYF
TRBV7-6	TRBJ2-5	CASSLSPSGGAKTQYF
TRBV7-6	TRBJ1-5	CASSLDSLSNQPQHF
TRBV7-2	TRBJ2-1	CASSRRDRGHDEQFF
TRBV10-3	TRBJ1-6	CAISGNQDRGDSPLHF
TRBV28	TRBJ1-5	CASSSQGKPQHF
TRBV6-4	TRBJ2-2	CASSEGDTGELFF
TRBV4-2	TRBJ1-2	CASSQDSHGNYGYTF
TRBV7-8	TRBJ2-1	CASSLEMVEEFF
TRBV7-2	TRBJ2-7	CASSISRDNSYEQYF
TRBV4-3	TRBJ2-5	CASSQDLFLLQETQYF
TRBV5-1	TRBJ2-7	CASRSEAIYEQYF
TRBV11-3	TRBJ2-7	CASSVTGGAQSYEQYF
TRBV28	TRBJ1-1	CASSSDSLGLMNTEAFF
TRBV19	TRBJ2-7	CASSNRLALSYEQYF
TRBV5-6	TRBJ2-7	CASSLASLTGIHEQYF
TRBV5-1	TRBJ2-5	CASSLEVGGETQYF
TRBV27	TRBJ2-1	CASSGGERGHYNEQFF
TRBV19	TRBJ2-3	CASSPDSVTDTQYF
TRBV25-1	TRBJ1-4	CASSAQGLTNEKLFF
TRBV7-2	TRBJ2-2	CASSTGTHTGELFF
TRBV5-6	TRBJ1-3	CASSFQSGNTIYF
TRBV9	TRBJ1-5	CASSPGLGNQPQHF
TRBV29-1	TRBJ2-1	CSVEDHRGGYNEQFF
TRBV7-2	TRBJ2-7	CASSLVSRGEGSYEQYF
TRBV5-1	TRBJ1-2	CASSPGGRIYGYTF
TRBV5-6	TRBJ1-1	CASTLTANTEAFF
TRBV7-9	TRBJ1-3	CASSFPERISGNTIYF